These T cell receptor beta chains were read from a single sample in a study of blood T cell repertoires in COVID-19. Only in-frame clones appear in the TCRdb table, and some are missing; sequencing was by immunoSEQ multiplex PCR. The sample holds 85,000 to 95,000 clones, about 89% seen once. Specimen: peripheral blood. The source of these receptors is a woman aged 45 to 65 in a cohort sampled during active COVID-19. Each CDR3 is given with its conserved first and last residue. The order of the fields is J gene, clone size, V gene, D gene, CDR3 DNA, CDR3 protein. A D gene is named only where the DNA matches it firmly. Rows give clone size only sometimes, using once, few, many, or a class for an expanded clone.

TRBJ2-7 . TRBV5-1 TRBD2 TGCGCCAGCAGCTTGGGGGGGAGCGGGACCCCCTACGAGCAGTACTTC CASSLGGSGTPYEQYF
TRBJ1-6 . TRBV21-1 . TGTGCCAGCAGCCCTCGGAGGGGTGGTTCACCCCTCCACTTT CASSPRRGGSPLHF
TRBJ1-5 . TRBV2 . TGTGCCAGCAGGTTATCCCCCCTTAGCAATCAGCCCCAGCATTTT CASRLSPLSNQPQHF
TRBJ2-7 . TRBV7-6 . TGTGCCAGCAACGTCCTAAGCTCCTACGAGCAGTACTTC CASNVLSSYEQYF
TRBJ1-2 . TRBV7-2 . TGTGCCAGCAGCTTCCCCGGGTCAGGGTGGCATGGCTACACCTTC CASSFPGSGWHGYTF
TRBJ1-5 . TRBV6-6 . TGTGCCAGCAGTTTGGCGGGGGATCAGCCCCAGCATTTT CASSLAGDQPQHF
TRBJ2-5 . TRBV5-1 . TGCGCCAGCAGTGAGAGCCAAGAGACCCAGTACTTC CASSESQETQYF
TRBJ2-1 . TRBV11-2 . TGTGCCAGCAGTCCCCGCCGGGATGAGCAGTTCTTC CASSPRRDEQFF
TRBJ1-5 . TRBV5-1 . TGCGCCAGCAGTCCGGGGGGGACCGGGCGCAATCAGCCCCAGCATTTT CASSPGGTGRNQPQHF
TRBJ1-1 . TRBV6-6 . TGTGCCAGCCCCCCCAGGCCAGCTAACACTGAAGCTTTCTTT CASPPRPANTEAFF
TRBJ1-1 few TRBV4-2 TRBD1 TGTGCCAGCAGCGTGGCATTGGGACAGGGTATGGACACTGAAGCTTTCTTT CASSVALGQGMDTEAFF
TRBJ1-1 . TRBV14 . TGTGCCAGCAGCCCCGGAGGCAGGGGCTGGGGAAACACTGAAGCTTTCTTT CASSPGGRGWGNTEAFF
TRBJ1-3 medium-sized TRBV5-4 . TGTGCCAGCAGCTTGGGCGCAGGGCCTGGAAACACCATATATTTT CASSLGAGPGNTIYF
TRBJ2-2 . TRBV4-2 . TGTGCCAGCAGCCAAGCAACAGGGGGGGGTAAATCGATGACCGGGGAGCTGTTTTTT CASSQATGGGKSMTGELFF
TRBJ2-2 . TRBV11-3 TRBD1 TGTGCCAGCGGACAGGGATACACCGGGGAGCTGTTTTTT CASGQGYTGELFF
TRBJ1-2 . TRBV29-1 . TGCAGCGTTGAGCGGGGCTGGGCTGGCTACACCTTC CSVERGWAGYTF
TRBJ2-1 . TRBV2 TRBD2 TGTGCCAGCAGTGAACGCAGCGGGAGGACAAATGAGCAGTTCTTC CASSERSGRTNEQFF
TRBJ2-2 . TRBV10-2 TRBD1 TGCGCCAGCAGGCCGGACAGGGCCGGGGAGCTGTTTTTT CASRPDRAGELFF
TRBJ2-1 once TRBV4-1 . TGCGCCAGCAGCCGTCCTCCGACAGACAATGAGCAGTTCTTC CASSRPPTDNEQFF
TRBJ2-5 once TRBV11-3 . TGTGCCAGCACCCTGGGAGGAGGCATGGAGACCCAGTACTTC CASTLGGGMETQYF
TRBJ1-1 . TRBV28 . TGTGCCAGCAGATACACACAGGCTATGAACACTGAAGCTTTCTTT CASRYTQAMNTEAFF
TRBJ2-1 . TRBV24-1 TRBD2 TGTGCCACCAGTGACCCCACTAGACTAGCGGGAGTCAATGAGCAGTTCTTC CATSDPTRLAGVNEQFF
TRBJ2-7 . TRBV10-2 TRBD2 TGCGCCAGCAGACTAGCGGGGACCTACGAGCAGTACTTC CASRLAGTYEQYF
TRBJ2-5 . TRBV5-1 TRBD2 TGCGCCAGCAGCGGGGCCCAGGGAGGGCAAGAGACCCAGTACTTC CASSGAQGGQETQYF